These T cell receptor beta chains were read from a single sample in a study of blood T cell repertoires in COVID-19. The data were produced by immunoSEQ multiplex PCR, yet TCRdb's version contains in-frame clones alone and is incomplete. Here the sample spans about 170,000 clones, roughly 84% being singletons. The sample taken for sequencing was peripheral blood. Receptor source: a man aged 65 to 79 with active or convalescent COVID-19. CDR3s leave out the opening cysteine and the closing phenylalanine or tryptophan. Only part of the rows carry a size: once, few, many, or a class if the clone is expanded.

size,V,CDR3
-,TRBV6-2/TRBV6-3,ASSQTLTRTEAF
-,TRBV6-2/TRBV6-3,ASSANGQPNTEAF
-,TRBV6-5,ATSKGFQETQY
-,TRBV10-3,AISELGLAEREQY
-,TRBV7-9,ASSLETGQPQH
-,TRBV27,ASSQAGVTIYEQY
-,TRBV19,ASSIGRGRQPDTQY
once,TRBV7-2,ASSSGQGALTEAF
-,TRBV7-9,ASSLKQGGSHNSPLH
few,TRBV10-2,ASSGLAHNTGELF
few,TRBV24-1,ATSDSGTSNEQF
-,TRBV19,ATRLGQLNTGELF
-,TRBV3-1/TRBV3-2,ASSHSQFYNEQF
-,TRBV5-1,ASSRDKMNTEAF
-,TRBV6-6,ASSLGSYEQY
once,TRBV5-1,ASSLEPRPETQY
-,TRBV4-3,ASSHALAGLLNTGELF
-,TRBV7-8,ASSLDRDDYGYT
-,TRBV7-2,ASSFGDTDTQY
-,TRBV12-5,ASGRGGGSNQPQH
-,TRBV11-2,ASSLNRGGSQPQH
few,TRBV30,AWSGIPYEQY
-,TRBV5-4,ASSLETGVGTEAF
-,TRBV29-1,SVGEGVFYGYT
-,TRBV7-2,ASSLKVPGRNYGYT
-,TRBV13,ASSLSVNYGYT
-,TRBV4-3,ASSQEGGRGSTDTQY
-,TRBV27,ASSSPGRGRVEQY
-,TRBV4-1,ASSQGEATDTQY
-,TRBV6-6,ASKTSGGQETQY
-,TRBV29-1,SAPTGAGGETQY
-,TRBV18,ASRLAGGRTEQF
-,TRBV6-2/TRBV6-3,ASSYSIIGNQPQH
once,TRBV11-2,ASSGRDTISYEQY
-,TRBV28,ASSPAGLAGLTDTQY
-,TRBV6-2/TRBV6-3,ASSGTQAPLYEQY
-,TRBV14,ASSQGRVRQF